The rows below give T cell receptor beta chains drawn from one sample of a study of response to subunit inactivated influenza vaccine. A single record per CDR3 protein comes from TCRdb applying MiXCR to the RT-PCR reads. Of about 540,000 distinct CDR3 sequences in the sample, around 25% were seen once. The sample was also linked to a second study, of T cells expressing NK-cell markers.

Material: CD4+ T cells sorted from PBMCs, obtained roughly 12 days after vaccination. The receptors here all came from a middle-aged man who received an inactivated influenza vaccine. The conserved cysteine and the conserved F or W are not part of the CDR3 here.

cdr3_aa	v_call	j_call
AISDTVRSYEQY	TRBV10-3	TRBJ2-7
ASSQESGLAGSYNEQF	TRBV4-3	TRBJ2-1
ASSVGGGQVYNEQF	TRBV9	TRBJ2-1
ASSASGGKLNSQF	TRBV6-2/TRBV6-3	TRBJ2-1
ASSRDRDPYEQY	TRBV6-2/TRBV6-3	TRBJ2-7
ASSISGQGVYEQY	TRBV19	TRBJ2-7
ASSPTGTGGHSPLH	TRBV18	TRBJ1-6
ASSQSPGRTDTQY	TRBV4-3	TRBJ2-3
ASRYRQDTGELF	TRBV4-3	TRBJ2-2
AISDTVLGAYEQY	TRBV10-3	TRBJ2-7
ASSSQMGEGTEAF	TRBV3-1	TRBJ1-1
ASSQEDRVAGELF	TRBV4-3	TRBJ2-2
ASSLRAPGELF	TRBV7-7	TRBJ2-2
SARKTARTDTQY	TRBV20-1	TRBJ2-3
ASSSIAGGRSYEQY	TRBV7-2	TRBJ2-7
ASKGRVGPGELF	TRBV9	TRBJ2-2
ASSQDKQGNTEAF	TRBV4-1	TRBJ1-1
ASSESARLQAF	TRBV6-1	TRBJ1-1
ASSARQVSSPLH	TRBV18	TRBJ1-6
ASTVDRGASHEQY	TRBV2	TRBJ2-7
ASSPTGRWTDTQY	TRBV5-1	TRBJ2-3
ASSSPHRSSYNEQF	TRBV5-6	TRBJ2-1
SARVRQYQETQY	TRBV20-1	TRBJ2-5
ASIKSGQYGTQY	TRBV5-6	TRBJ2-5
ASSLSSGGVTGELF	TRBV5-4	TRBJ2-2
ASSPRLSGGTAYEQY	TRBV4-2	TRBJ2-7
ASSLIRHLNSPLH	TRBV7-9	TRBJ1-6
ASSLYRSSGRKAYEQY	TRBV7-8	TRBJ2-7
ASSYYQRGNGELF	TRBV6-2/TRBV6-3	TRBJ2-2
ASSQDFVGSDNEQF	TRBV4-3	TRBJ2-1
ASTPSGRTDTQY	TRBV5-1	TRBJ2-3
ASSERNTEAF	TRBV6-2/TRBV6-3	TRBJ1-1
ASSQTGPGANVLT	TRBV5-1	TRBJ2-6
ASSVGVDSGYT	TRBV9	TRBJ1-2
AVKLTGGMETQY	TRBV10-3	TRBJ2-5
ASSRGQGIRNQPQH	TRBV12-3/TRBV12-4	TRBJ1-5
ASSGPLGANVLT	TRBV5-6	TRBJ2-6
ATSRGRRSETEAF	TRBV15	TRBJ1-1
ASSTRGTDTQY	TRBV12-3/TRBV12-4	TRBJ2-3
ASSLARGATDTQY	TRBV5-1	TRBJ2-3
ASRPQDIHIQY	TRBV6-8	TRBJ2-4
ASSQGSGGGNTIY	TRBV3-1	TRBJ1-3
ASSKETTQSDTQY	TRBV2	TRBJ2-3
ASSVTGQRNQPQH	TRBV5-5	TRBJ1-5
ATTGSTGELF	TRBV15	TRBJ2-2